This TCR beta chain came from a study of blood T cell repertoires in COVID-19. The wider study: The analysed material was cDNA or gDNA that came from T cells, B-cell-depleted T cells, or PBMCs.

Profiled with immunoSEQ multiplex PCR; TCRdb holds only in-frame clones, not every one. The sample yields 200,000 to 300,000 clones, roughly 86% seen once. CDR1 is MNHNY and CDR2 is SVGAGI in the germline V gene (reference sequence). The trim removed 6 bases at V and 0 bases at J, leaving 2 bases unmatched. This CDR3 has 14 amino acids. This chain connects TRBV6-6 to TRBJ2-7; the match to TRBD1 covers 10 bases. The sequence derives from a woman younger than 45 with acute or convalescent COVID-19. The specimen was peripheral blood. CDR3 DNA: TGTGCCAGCAGAAGACAGGGGGCCTCCTACGAGCAGTACTTC. Its protein product is CASRRQGASYEQYF.